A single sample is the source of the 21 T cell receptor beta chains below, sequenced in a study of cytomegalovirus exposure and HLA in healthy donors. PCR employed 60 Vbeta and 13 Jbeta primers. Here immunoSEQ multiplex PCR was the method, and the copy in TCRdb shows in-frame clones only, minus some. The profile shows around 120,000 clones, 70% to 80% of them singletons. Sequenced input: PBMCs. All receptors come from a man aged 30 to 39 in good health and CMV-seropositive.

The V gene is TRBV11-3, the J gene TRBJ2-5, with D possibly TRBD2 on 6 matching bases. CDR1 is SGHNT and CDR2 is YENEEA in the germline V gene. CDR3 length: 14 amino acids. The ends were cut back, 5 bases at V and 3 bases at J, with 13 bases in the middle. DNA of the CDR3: TGTGCCAGCAGCCCCCATGGGGGGAAAGAGACCCAGTACTTC. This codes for CASSPHGGKETQYF.

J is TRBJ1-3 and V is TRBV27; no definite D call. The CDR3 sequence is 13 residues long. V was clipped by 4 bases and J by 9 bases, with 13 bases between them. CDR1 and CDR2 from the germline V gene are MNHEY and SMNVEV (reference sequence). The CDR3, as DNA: TGTGCCAGCAGTTCCGTTTTCGGAGTCACCATATATTTT. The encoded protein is CASSSVFGVTIYF.

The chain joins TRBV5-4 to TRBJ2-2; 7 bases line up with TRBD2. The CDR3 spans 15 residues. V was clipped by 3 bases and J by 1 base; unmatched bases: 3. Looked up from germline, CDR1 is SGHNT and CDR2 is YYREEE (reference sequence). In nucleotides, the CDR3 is TGTGCCAGCAGCTCGGGAGGACAGAACACCGGGGAGCTGTTTTTT. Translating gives CASSSGGQNTGELFF. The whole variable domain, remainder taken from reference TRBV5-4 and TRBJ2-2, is ETGVTQSPTHLIKTRGQQVTLRCSSQSGHNTVSWYQQALGQGPQFIFQYYREEENGRGNFPPRFSGLQFPNYSSELNVNALELDDSALYLCASSSGGQNTGELFFGEGSRLTVL.

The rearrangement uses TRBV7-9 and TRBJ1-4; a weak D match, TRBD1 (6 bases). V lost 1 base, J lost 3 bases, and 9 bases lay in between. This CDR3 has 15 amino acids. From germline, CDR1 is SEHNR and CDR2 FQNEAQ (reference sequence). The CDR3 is CASSLGGPANEKLFF. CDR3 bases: TGTGCCAGCAGCTTAGGGGGGCCGGCTAATGAAAAACTGTTTTTT.

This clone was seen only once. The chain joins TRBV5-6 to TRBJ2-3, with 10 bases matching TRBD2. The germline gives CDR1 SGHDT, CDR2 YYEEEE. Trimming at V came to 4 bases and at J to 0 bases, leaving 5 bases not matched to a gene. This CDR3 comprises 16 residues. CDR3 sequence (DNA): TGTGCCAGCAGCCCCGGACTAGCGGACAGCACAGATACGCAGTATTTT. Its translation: CASSPGLADSTDTQYF.

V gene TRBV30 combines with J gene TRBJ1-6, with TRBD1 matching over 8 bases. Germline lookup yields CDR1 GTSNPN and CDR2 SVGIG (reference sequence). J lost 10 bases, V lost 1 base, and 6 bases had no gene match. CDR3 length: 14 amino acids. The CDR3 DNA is TGTGCCTGGAGTGCCGGACAGGGCCGGTCACCCCTCCACTTT. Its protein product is CAWSAGQGRSPLHF.

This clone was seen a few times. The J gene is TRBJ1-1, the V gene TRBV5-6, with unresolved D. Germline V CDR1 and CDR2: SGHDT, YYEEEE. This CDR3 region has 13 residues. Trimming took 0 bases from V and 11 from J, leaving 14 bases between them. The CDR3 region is CASSLGRAPQAFF. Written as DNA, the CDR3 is TGTGCCAGCAGCTTGGGGCGGGCCCCGCAGGCTTTCTTT.

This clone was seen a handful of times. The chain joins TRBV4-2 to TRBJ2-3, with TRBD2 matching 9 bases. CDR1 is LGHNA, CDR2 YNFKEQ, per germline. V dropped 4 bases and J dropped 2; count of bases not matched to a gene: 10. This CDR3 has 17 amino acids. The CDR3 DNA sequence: TGTGCCAGCAGCCCTAGGGGGCTAGCGGGGAACACAGATACGCAGTATTTT. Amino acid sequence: CASSPRGLAGNTDTQYF.

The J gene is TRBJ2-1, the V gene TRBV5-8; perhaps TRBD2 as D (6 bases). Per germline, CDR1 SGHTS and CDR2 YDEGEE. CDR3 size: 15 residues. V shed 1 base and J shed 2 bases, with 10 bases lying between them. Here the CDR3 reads CASSLNSGAYNEQFF. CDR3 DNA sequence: TGTGCCAGCAGCTTGAATAGCGGAGCCTACAATGAGCAGTTCTTC.

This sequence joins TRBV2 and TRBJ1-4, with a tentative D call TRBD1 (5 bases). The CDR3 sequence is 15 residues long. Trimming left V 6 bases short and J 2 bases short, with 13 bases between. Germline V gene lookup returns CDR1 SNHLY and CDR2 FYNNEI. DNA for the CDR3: TGTGCCAGCAGCTCGCGGGGGTCTACTAATGAAAAACTGTTTTTT. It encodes CASSSRGSTNEKLFF.

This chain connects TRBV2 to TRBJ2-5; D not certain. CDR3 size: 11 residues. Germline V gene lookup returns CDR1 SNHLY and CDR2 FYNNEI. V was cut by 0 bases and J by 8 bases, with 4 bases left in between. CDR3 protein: CASSEAGTQYF. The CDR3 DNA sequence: TGTGCCAGCAGTGAAGCGGGCACCCAGTACTTC.

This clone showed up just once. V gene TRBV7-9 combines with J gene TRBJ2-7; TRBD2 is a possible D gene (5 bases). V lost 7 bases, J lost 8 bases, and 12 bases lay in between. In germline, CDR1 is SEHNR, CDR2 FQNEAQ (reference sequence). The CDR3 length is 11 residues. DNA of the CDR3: TGTGCCAGCACCGTCTCCGGGAAGCAGTACTTC. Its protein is CASTVSGKQYF.

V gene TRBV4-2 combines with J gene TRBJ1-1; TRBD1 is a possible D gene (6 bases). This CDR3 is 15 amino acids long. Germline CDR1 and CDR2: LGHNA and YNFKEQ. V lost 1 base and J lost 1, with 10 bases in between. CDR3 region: CASSQGGGGNTEAFF. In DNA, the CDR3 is TGTGCCAGCAGCCAAGGGGGAGGGGGGAACACTGAAGCTTTCTTT.

The DNA of the CDR3 is TGTGCCAGCAGCCAAGGACAGATCTTGACCGGGGAGCTGTTTTTT. The encoded protein is CASSQGQILTGELFF. This chain uses TRBV7-2 with TRBJ2-2; D is perhaps TRBD1 (6 bases). CDR1 and CDR2 (germline): SGHTA, FQGNSA. The V end lost 5 bases, the J end lost 5 bases, and 15 bases lay between the germline ends. The length of the CDR3 is 15 residues. The complete variable domain, with remaining parts taken from reference TRBV7-2 and TRBJ2-2, reads GAGVSQSPSNKVTEKGKDVELRCDPISGHTALYWYRQSLGQGLEFLIYFQGNSAPDKSGLPSDRFSAERTGGSVSTLTIQRTQQEDSAVYLCASSQGQILTGELFFGEGSRLTVL.

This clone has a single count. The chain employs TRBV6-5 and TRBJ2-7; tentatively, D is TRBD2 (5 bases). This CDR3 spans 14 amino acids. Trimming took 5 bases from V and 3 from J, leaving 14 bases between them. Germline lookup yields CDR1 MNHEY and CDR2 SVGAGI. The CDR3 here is CASSPSDGGYEQYF. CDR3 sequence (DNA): TGTGCCAGCAGTCCATCGGACGGAGGCTACGAGCAGTACTTC.

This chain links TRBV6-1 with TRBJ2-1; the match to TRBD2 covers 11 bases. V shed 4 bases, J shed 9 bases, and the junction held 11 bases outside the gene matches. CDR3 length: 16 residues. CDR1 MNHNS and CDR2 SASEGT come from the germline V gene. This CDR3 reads CASSARTSGYLGEQFF. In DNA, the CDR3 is TGTGCCAGCAGTGCTCGGACTAGCGGGTACTTAGGTGAGCAGTTCTTC.

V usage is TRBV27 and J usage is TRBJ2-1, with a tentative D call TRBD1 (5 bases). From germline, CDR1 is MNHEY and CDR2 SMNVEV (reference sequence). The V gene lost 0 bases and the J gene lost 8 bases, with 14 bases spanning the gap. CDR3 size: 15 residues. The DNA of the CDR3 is TGTGCCAGCAGTTTATCGACCCAGGGTATCTATGAGCAGTTCTTC. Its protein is CASSLSTQGIYEQFF.

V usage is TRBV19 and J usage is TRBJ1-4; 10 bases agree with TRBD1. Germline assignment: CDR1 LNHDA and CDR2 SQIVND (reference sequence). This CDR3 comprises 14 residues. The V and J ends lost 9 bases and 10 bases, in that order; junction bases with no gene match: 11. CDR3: CASRDRGREGKLFF. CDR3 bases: TGTGCCAGCCGTGACAGGGGGCGAGAAGGAAAACTGTTTTTT.

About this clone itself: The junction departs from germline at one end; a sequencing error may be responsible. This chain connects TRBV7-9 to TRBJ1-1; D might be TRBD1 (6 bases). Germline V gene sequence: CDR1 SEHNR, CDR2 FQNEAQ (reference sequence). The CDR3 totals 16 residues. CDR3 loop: CSSRDSGTFVNTEAFF. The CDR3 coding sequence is TGTTCCAGCAGGGACTCCGGGACATTCGTTAACACTGAAGCTTTCTTT.

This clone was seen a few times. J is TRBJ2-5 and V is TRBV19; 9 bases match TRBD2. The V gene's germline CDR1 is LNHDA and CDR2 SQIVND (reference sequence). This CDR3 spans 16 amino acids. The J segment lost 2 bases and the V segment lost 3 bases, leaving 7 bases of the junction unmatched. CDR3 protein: CASSIGVLAGQETQYF. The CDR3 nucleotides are TGTGCCAGTAGTATTGGGGTTCTAGCGGGGCAAGAGACCCAGTACTTC.

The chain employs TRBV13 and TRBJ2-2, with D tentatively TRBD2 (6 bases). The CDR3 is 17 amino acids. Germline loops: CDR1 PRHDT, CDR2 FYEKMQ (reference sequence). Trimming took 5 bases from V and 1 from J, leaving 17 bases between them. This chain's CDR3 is CASSIGRLEGNTGELFF. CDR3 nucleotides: TGTGCCAGCAGCATCGGACGGCTGGAGGGGAACACCGGGGAGCTGTTTTTT. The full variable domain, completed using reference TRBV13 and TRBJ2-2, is AAGVIQSPRHLIKEKRETATLKCYPIPRHDTVYWYQQGPGQDPQFLISFYEKMQSDKGSIPDRFSAQQFSDYHSELNMSSLELGDSALYFCASSIGRLEGNTGELFFGEGSRLTVL.